This TCR beta chain was identified in a study of T cells after posttransplantation cyclophosphamide. TCRdb's copy holds only in-frame clones and misses some; the assay was immunoSEQ multiplex PCR. The sample comprises about 15,000 clones, less than 95% of which are singletons, and around 0.26% rests with the top ten. The naive gate required viable CD3+CD4+ or CD3+CD8+ cells with CCR7+CD45RA+CD45RO-CD95-CD27+CD28+ phenotype. V lost 6 bases and J 8 bases, leaving 20 bases between the germline ends. The germline V gene has CDR1 SNHLY and CDR2 FYNNEI. This CDR3 is 15 amino acids long. Study-wide results and caveats: After PTCy, TRB diversity resembled that of CNI/methotrexate controls. Donor-recipient repertoire similarity was low at 1-2 months, rising over year one.

Note on this clone: Its antigen is not identified.

The J gene is TRBJ2-1, the V gene TRBV2; D perhaps matches TRBD1 (6 bases). The sequence was obtained from a woman aged 50 to 65 in good health and a related stem cell transplant donor. Sequenced material: naive CD4+ T cells sorted from blood. This CDR3 is CASRLWGQGRYEQFF. CDR3 DNA: TGTGCCAGCAGGCTATGGGGTCAGGGGCGGTATGAGCAGTTCTTC.